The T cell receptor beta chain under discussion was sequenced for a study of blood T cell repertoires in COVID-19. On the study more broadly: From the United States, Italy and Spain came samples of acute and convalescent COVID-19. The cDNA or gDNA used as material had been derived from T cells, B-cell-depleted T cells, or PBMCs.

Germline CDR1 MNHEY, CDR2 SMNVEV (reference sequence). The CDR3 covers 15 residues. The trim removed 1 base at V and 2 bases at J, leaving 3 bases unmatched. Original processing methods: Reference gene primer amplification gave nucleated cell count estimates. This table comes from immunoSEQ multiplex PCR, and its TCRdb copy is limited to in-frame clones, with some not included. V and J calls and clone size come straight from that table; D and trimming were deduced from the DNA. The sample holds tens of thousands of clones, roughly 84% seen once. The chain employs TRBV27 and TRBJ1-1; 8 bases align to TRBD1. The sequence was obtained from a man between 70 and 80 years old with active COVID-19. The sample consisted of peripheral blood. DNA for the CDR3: TGTGCCAGCAGTTTATACAGGGGGGGAAACACTGAAGCTTTCTTT. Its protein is CASSLYRGGNTEAFF.